This is a list of T cell receptor beta chains from one sample in a study of response to subunit inactivated influenza vaccine. TCRdb passed the RT-PCR reads through MiXCR, listing each CDR3 protein once. Of about 780,000 distinct CDR3 sequences detected, approximately 17% appear once; the ten largest clones hold roughly 10%. Material: PBMCs from blood, obtained approximately 5 days after vaccination. The receptors were gathered from a man aged 50 to 59 who received an inactivated influenza vaccine. CDR3s include the opening cysteine and the closing phenylalanine or tryptophan. A D gene is named only where the DNA matches it firmly. Clone size is shown for a subset of rows, as once, few, many or a class of expanded clone.

abundance	v_gene	len	d_gene	j_gene	CDR3nt	CDR3aa
NA	TRBV20-1	15	NA	TRBJ2-3	TGCAGTGCTAGAGTGCCTTGGGTGCGCACAGATACGCAGTATTTT	CSARVPWVRTDTQYF
few	TRBV7-2	15	TRBD1	TRBJ2-1	TGTGCCAGCAGGCAGACAGGGGAACGCTACAATGAGCAGTTCTTC	CASRQTGERYNEQFF
few	TRBV7-2	15	TRBD2	TRBJ2-1	TGTGCCAGCAGCTTAACTAGCGGGATCACGAATGAGCAGTTCTTC	CASSLTSGITNEQFF
few	TRBV20-1	15	NA	TRBJ2-2	TGCAGTGCTAGTAGGGGATCTGGCCACACCGGGGAGCTGTTTTTT	CSASRGSGHTGELFF
NA	TRBV7-2	14	NA	TRBJ2-4	TGTGCCAGCAGCTTAAGTACAGCCAAAAACATTCAGTACTTC	CASSLSTAKNIQYF
NA	TRBV7-9	14	NA	TRBJ2-5	TGTGCCAGCAGCCGGTCCGGGACCCAAGAGACCCAGTACTTC	CASSRSGTQETQYF
NA	TRBV29-1	14	TRBD2	TRBJ2-1	TGCAGCGTGGTCGGGAGGGCCAGGGCGAGTGAGCAGTTCTTC	CSVVGRARASEQFF
few	TRBV7-8	16	TRBD1	TRBJ1-1	TGTGCCAGCAGCTTAGAGGGGGCGGGGATCCACACTGAAGCTTTCTTT	CASSLEGAGIHTEAFF
few	TRBV4-3	23	TRBD2	TRBJ2-7	TGCGCCAGCAGCCAAAGAACAGGGGGCTTTGGGACTAGCGGGACTCCAAGGTCCTACGAGCAGTACTTC	CASSQRTGGFGTSGTPRSYEQYF
NA	TRBV5-1	13	NA	TRBJ2-7	TGCGCCAGCAGCTTGGACAGGTTCTTTGAGCAGTACTTC	CASSLDRFFEQYF
NA	TRBV7-2	16	TRBD2	TRBJ2-1	TGTGCCAGCAGCGATCCTAGCGGGAGGGCCTTCTATGAGCAGTTCTTC	CASSDPSGRAFYEQFF
many	TRBV6-2/TRBV6-3	16	NA	TRBJ2-7	TGTGCCAGCAGTTACAAAGTCCGTCCTATTTCCTACGAGCAGTACTTC	CASSYKVRPISYEQYF
few	TRBV12-3/TRBV12-4	16	TRBD1	TRBJ2-5	TGTGCCAGCAGTTTGCCGCAGACAGGGATCCTGGAGACCCAGTACTTC	CASSLPQTGILETQYF
NA	TRBV10-3	13	NA	TRBJ2-1	TGTGCCATCAGTGATCAGGGACCCAATGAGCAGTTCTTC	CAISDQGPNEQFF
NA	TRBV7-9	13	NA	TRBJ2-5	TGTGCCAGCAGCTTAGCGCTAGCGCCAAGGTGGTACTTC	CASSLALAPRWYF
many	TRBV12-3/TRBV12-4	13	TRBD1	TRBJ1-1	TGTGCCAGCAGTTTAGCCGGGACAGGGGAAGCTTTCTTT	CASSLAGTGEAFF
NA	TRBV28	16	NA	TRBJ2-1	TGTGCCAGCTCTTTCCTTCGACTAGAAAGAGGCAATGAGCAGTTCTTC	CASSFLRLERGNEQFF
NA	TRBV29-1	13	NA	TRBJ2-1	TGCAGCGTTGTGGGACTCTACTACAATGAGCAGTTCTTC	CSVVGLYYNEQFF
NA	TRBV5-1	15	NA	TRBJ2-1	TGCGCCAGCAGCTTAGGTACGTGGCAGGGTGATGAGCAGTTCTTC	CASSLGTWQGDEQFF
NA	TRBV15	13	NA	TRBJ2-5	TGTGCCACCAGCAGATATCTCGGCCTTCAGTTGTACTTC	CATSRYLGLQLYF
NA	TRBV29-1	12	TRBD2	TRBJ2-1	TGCAGCGTTGAGAGGTGGGAGGGTGAGCAGTTCTTC	CSVERWEGEQFF
NA	TRBV5-1	13	NA	TRBJ2-1	TGCGCCAGCAGCTACGGACGCTGGGATGAGCAGTTCTTC	CASSYGRWDEQFF
many	TRBV10-3	14	NA	TRBJ2-2	TGTGCCATCAGATACCGGGACGACACCGGGGAGCTGTTTTTT	CAIRYRDDTGELFF
few	TRBV7-9	15	TRBD2	TRBJ2-7	TGTGCCAGCAGCCCCGGACTAGCGGTCGCCTACGAGCAGTACTTC	CASSPGLAVAYEQYF
NA	TRBV7-3	16	NA	TRBJ2-2	TGTGCCAGCAGCTCCCCCCCCGGTCAAAACACCGGGGAGCTGTTTTTT	CASSSPPGQNTGELFF
NA	TRBV20-1	15	TRBD2	TRBJ2-1	TGCAGTGCTAGAGGACTAGCGGGGATCTACAATGAGCAGTTCTTC	CSARGLAGIYNEQFF
NA	TRBV4-3	15	NA	TRBJ2-1	TGCGCCAGCAGCCAAGAGATTGGGAAGCGGAATGAGCAGTTCTTC	CASSQEIGKRNEQFF
few	TRBV20-1	14	NA	TRBJ1-6	TGCAGTGCTACCAGGGCGTACCGTAGATCACCCCTCCACTTT	CSATRAYRRSPLHF
many	TRBV3-1	13	NA	TRBJ1-1	TGTGCCAGCAGCACTACAGCGAACACTGAAGCTTTCTTT	CASSTTANTEAFF
NA	TRBV4-2	15	NA	TRBJ2-5	TGTGCCAGCAGCCCCGGCGGGGTAGCACAAGAGACCCAGTACTTC	CASSPGGVAQETQYF
many	TRBV29-1	17	TRBD1	TRBJ2-5	TGCAGCGTTGTTCCTAATCGAGGGACAGGGGGCAGGGAGACCCAGTACTTC	CSVVPNRGTGGRETQYF
few	TRBV5-1	15	NA	TRBJ2-3	TGCGCCAGCAGCTTGCGGGTCGGGAGCACAGATACGCAGTATTTT	CASSLRVGSTDTQYF
NA	TRBV4-2	16	TRBD1	TRBJ1-1	TGTGCCAGCAGCCAAGCAGCGTGGACAGGGGGGACTGAAGCTTTCTTT	CASSQAAWTGGTEAFF
NA	TRBV20-1	13	NA	TRBJ2-3	TGCAGTGCTACAAACCGGGTGCTAGATACGCAGTATTTT	CSATNRVLDTQYF
few	TRBV20-1	12	NA	TRBJ2-1	TGCAGTGCTCCTTTGGGCTGGGGTGAGCAGTTCTTC	CSAPLGWGEQFF
many	TRBV12-3/TRBV12-4	13	TRBD1	TRBJ1-1	TGTGCCAGCAGTTACAGGGGGGGTACTGAAGCTTTCTTT	CASSYRGGTEAFF
NA	TRBV7-2	14	NA	TRBJ2-3	TGTGCCAGCAGCTCCCCCGGAGGGGAAGATACGCAGTATTTT	CASSSPGGEDTQYF
few	TRBV7-2	15	NA	TRBJ2-3	TGTGCCAGCAGAGAACGAGCGGGTAGCACAGATACGCAGTATTTT	CASRERAGSTDTQYF
few	TRBV29-1	14	TRBD2	TRBJ2-1	TGCAGCGCCGCTAGCGGGAGGGCCGGGAATGAGCAGTTCTTC	CSAASGRAGNEQFF
few	TRBV7-2	15	TRBD2	TRBJ2-7	TGTGCCAGCAGCGGGACTAGCGGGGGAGTTGCGGTGCAGTACTTC	CASSGTSGGVAVQYF
NA	TRBV6-5	15	TRBD2	TRBJ2-3	TGTGCCAGCAGTTACTCTAGCGGGAGTGCAGATACGCAGTATTTT	CASSYSSGSADTQYF
many	TRBV9	16	NA	TRBJ1-6	TGTGCCAGCAGCGCTAGGGAGAGCTCCTATAATTCACCCCTCCACTTT	CASSARESSYNSPLHF
many	TRBV12-3/TRBV12-4	14	TRBD1	TRBJ2-5	TGTGCCAGCAGTTCCCGAGACAGGGAAGAGACCCAGTACTTC	CASSSRDREETQYF
NA	TRBV15	16	TRBD2	TRBJ2-1	TGTGCCACCGCGGGGACTAGCGGGGGGTCCTACAATGAGCAGTTCTTC	CATAGTSGGSYNEQFF
NA	TRBV12-3/TRBV12-4	16	NA	TRBJ2-7	TGTGCCAGCGCCAAGTCCGGGACAACATTAACCTACGAGCAGTACTTC	CASAKSGTTLTYEQYF
NA	TRBV6-2/TRBV6-3	14	TRBD1	TRBJ1-5	TGTGCCAGCCACCAGACAGGGGCGGTTCAGCCCCAGCATTTT	CASHQTGAVQPQHF
few	TRBV20-1	14	TRBD1	TRBJ1-1	TGCAGTGCTATAAGACAGGGGCGGGACACTGAAGCTTTCTTT	CSAIRQGRDTEAFF
NA	TRBV28	16	NA	TRBJ2-1	TGTGCCAGCAGTTCCTCCGGGACCGCCCCCTACAATGAGCAGTTCTTC	CASSSSGTAPYNEQFF
few	TRBV27	15	TRBD1	TRBJ1-6	TGTGCCAGCCGTACTCCGGGACAGTTTAATTCACCCCTCCACTTT	CASRTPGQFNSPLHF
NA	TRBV20-1	15	TRBD1	TRBJ1-2	TGCAGTGCTAGACCACGACAGGGGGTTAGCTATGGCTACACCTTC	CSARPRQGVSYGYTF
few	TRBV4-1	18	NA	TRBJ1-1	TGCGCCAGCAGCTCCTCGGACAAGGCCCCATCGATGAACACTGAAGCTTTCTTT	CASSSSDKAPSMNTEAFF
NA	TRBV7-9	15	NA	TRBJ2-7	TGTGCCAGCACCCCTTTAAGGGAGAGCTCCTACGAGCAGTACTTC	CASTPLRESSYEQYF
NA	TRBV5-1	14	TRBD1	TRBJ1-2	TGCGCCAGCAGGTTGGACAGGGGCTCTTTTGGCTACACCTTC	CASRLDRGSFGYTF
many	TRBV20-1	13	TRBD1	TRBJ2-7	TGCAGTGCACCGGGACAGGGGCTTTACGAGCAGTACTTC	CSAPGQGLYEQYF
few	TRBV5-4	13	TRBD2	TRBJ2-7	TGTGCCAGCAGTCTTCAGGGAGGGAACGAGCAGTACTTC	CASSLQGGNEQYF